These 27 T cell receptor beta chains were sequenced from one sample in a study of T cell changes during pregnancy in multiple sclerosis. Data came from immunoSEQ multiplex PCR; TCRdb stores just in-frame clones and leaves some out. The data show under 90,000 clones, roughly 92% seen once. The sequenced sample was peripheral blood, obtained after pregnancy. The receptors stem from a female donor in good health, enrolled as a control in a pregnancy study.

This chain uses TRBV10-3 with TRBJ2-3; 7 bases map to TRBD2. Losses at the gene ends were 4 bases for V and 2 bases for J; bases not matched to a gene: 6. This CDR3 has 15 residues. Per germline, CDR1 ENHRY and CDR2 SYGVKD. In nucleotides, the CDR3 is TGTGCCATCAGTGCCTCTGGGACTAACACAGATACGCAGTATTTT. It encodes CAISASGTNTDTQYF.

V usage is TRBV2 and J usage is TRBJ2-1; 10 bases map to TRBD2. This CDR3 is built from 16 residues. Trimming cost V 5 bases and J 3 bases; bases outside gene matches: 7. Germline V gene data show CDR1 as SNHLY and CDR2 as FYNNEI. The CDR3 is CASSPRLAGYYNEQFF. DNA for the CDR3: TGTGCCAGCAGTCCCCGACTAGCGGGTTACTACAATGAGCAGTTCTTC.

This chain links TRBV7-8 with TRBJ2-5; possible D gene TRBD1, 6 bases. The V gene's germline CDR1 is SGHVS and CDR2 FQNEAQ. The CDR3 is 14 residues long. Trimming pared 4 bases from V and 4 bases from J, leaving 13 bases between. This CDR3 reads CASSSGHSGETQYF. The CDR3 region has the DNA TGTGCCAGCAGCTCGGGACATTCAGGAGAGACCCAGTACTTC.

DNA for the CDR3: TGTGCCAGTAGTGTCGGACAGGGGTTCGGCGAGCAGTACTTC. Protein sequence: CASSVGQGFGEQYF. The chain combines TRBV19 with TRBJ2-7; the match to TRBD1 covers 9 bases. The CDR3 runs to 14 residues. V lost 5 bases and J lost 6; bases outside the gene matches: 8. Germline lookup yields CDR1 LNHDA and CDR2 SQIVND (reference sequence).

This clone was observed once. V and J are TRBV28 and TRBJ1-2; a weak D match, TRBD1 (5 bases). With 3 bases removed from V and 3 bases from J, the gap between germline ends came to 11 bases. Germline V lookup: CDR1 MDHEN, CDR2 SYDVKM. CDR3 length: 14 residues. The CDR3 nucleotides are TGTGCCAGCAGTTTGCAGGGTGACTACTATGGCTACACCTTC. Translating it yields CASSLQGDYYGYTF.

The chain is built from TRBV5-4 and TRBJ1-5, with D unclear. The V gene lost 1 base and the J gene lost 1 base, with 9 bases spanning the gap. The CDR3 loop spans 15 amino acids. Germline V gives CDR1 SGHNT, CDR2 YYREEE (reference sequence). As DNA, the CDR3 is TGTGCCAGCAGCTTGAGGCCAGGCAGCAATCAGCCCCAGCATTTT. Its protein product is CASSLRPGSNQPQHF.

About this clone: At one end, the junction sequence differs from germline, possibly due to a read error. The chain combines TRBV7-3 with TRBJ2-3; D not certain. This CDR3 is built from 14 residues. Germline V gene sequence: CDR1 SGHTA, CDR2 FQGTGA. Here the CDR3 reads CASSLLGSTDTQYF. CDR3 bases: TGTGCCAGCAGCTTATTAGGTAGCACGGATACGCAGTATTTT.

The gene calls are TRBV27 and TRBJ1-1, with D unresolved. Per germline, CDR1 MNHEY and CDR2 SMNVEV (reference sequence). Between the trimmed V and J ends, which lost 3 bases and 6 bases, there was a span of 11 bases. CDR3 size: 13 residues. Written as DNA, the CDR3 is TGTGCCAGCAGTTTTGTCGTGAGGTCTGAAGCTTTCTTT. Protein product: CASSFVVRSEAFF.

The CDR3 reads CASSLGWGPGNTGELFF. Here the CDR3 DNA reads TGTGCCAGCAGCTTGGGGTGGGGGCCGGGGAACACCGGGGAGCTGTTTTTT. The chain carries TRBV5-4 and TRBJ2-2; D may be TRBD1 (6 bases). The V end lost 0 bases, the J end lost 1 base, and 13 bases lay between the germline ends. There are 17 residues in the CDR3. The germline V gene encodes CDR1 SGHNT and CDR2 YYREEE (reference sequence). Complete variable domain (other parts from reference TRBV5-4 and TRBJ2-2): ETGVTQSPTHLIKTRGQQVTLRCSSQSGHNTVSWYQQALGQGPQFIFQYYREEENGRGNFPPRFSGLQFPNYSSELNVNALELDDSALYLCASSLGWGPGNTGELFFGEGSRLTVL.

This chain joins TRBV11-2 and TRBJ2-1; 12 bases agree with TRBD2. The V gene's germline CDR1 is SGHAT and CDR2 FQNNGV. V shed 6 bases and J 4 bases; nucleotides not matched to a gene: 10. The CDR3 spans 17 residues. The CDR3 reads CASRETSGGPGYNEQFF. CDR3 DNA sequence: TGTGCCAGCAGGGAGACTAGCGGGGGCCCCGGGTACAATGAGCAGTTCTTC.

This chain joins TRBV27 and TRBJ2-2; unclear D gene. CDR3 length: 13 residues. Deletions cut 5 bases from V and 7 bases from J, with 11 bases between. The germline CDR1 and CDR2 sequences are MNHEY and SMNVEV (reference sequence). The CDR3: CASSPNVFGELFF. The CDR3 DNA reads TGTGCCAGCAGTCCCAATGTGTTCGGGGAGCTGTTTTTT.

This clone came up once. V is TRBV7-9 and J is TRBJ2-1, with 7 bases aligning to TRBD2. Per germline, CDR1 SEHNR and CDR2 FQNEAQ (reference sequence). CDR3 length: 13 amino acids. V gave up 8 bases and J gave up 8 bases; unmatched junction bases: 9. In nucleotides, the CDR3 is TGTGCCAGCGGAGGGACTATAGGGGATGAGCAGTTCTTC. Translating gives CASGGTIGDEQFF. Combining the CDR3 with reference TRBV7-9 and TRBJ2-1 gives the whole variable domain DTGVSQNPRHKITKRGQNVTFRCDPISEHNRLYWYRQTLGQGPEFLTYFQNEAQLEKSRLLSDRFSAERPKGSFSTLEIQRTEQGDSAMYLCASGGTIGDEQFFGPGTRLTVL.

The rearrangement links TRBV27 to TRBJ2-7; possibly TRBD1 for D (5 bases). This CDR3 comprises 13 residues. CDR1 MNHEY and CDR2 SMNVEV come from the germline V gene (reference sequence). Trimming pared 5 bases from V and 5 bases from J, leaving 13 bases between. This CDR3 is CASSTMTDNEQYF. The CDR3 DNA follows: TGTGCCAGCAGTACTATGACAGACAACGAGCAGTACTTC.

The chain uses TRBV7-6 and TRBJ1-3; D possibly corresponds to TRBD1 (5 bases). Germline V gene data show CDR1 as SGHVS and CDR2 as FNYEAQ. Trimming stripped 1 base from V and 4 bases from J, with 11 bases between. The CDR3 runs 15 residues. CDR3 sequence: CASSLGAGIGNTIYF. CDR3 nucleotides: TGTGCCAGCAGCTTAGGGGCAGGGATAGGAAACACCATATATTTT.

This clone was counted once. The chain is built from TRBV4-1 and TRBJ2-2, with 7 nucleotides matching TRBD1. This CDR3 has 16 residues. V shed 6 bases, J shed 2 bases, and the junction held 9 bases outside the gene matches. Germline assignment: CDR1 MGHRA and CDR2 YSYEKL. CDR3 nucleotide sequence: TGCGCCAGCAGGGAATACCGGGACAGAAACACCGGGGAGCTGTTTTTT. Residues: CASREYRDRNTGELFF.

This sequence joins TRBV19 and TRBJ2-5; 9 nucleotides agree with TRBD1. Germline V gene sequence: CDR1 LNHDA, CDR2 SQIVND (reference sequence). The CDR3 spans 15 residues. V shed 5 bases and J 5 bases; nucleotides not matched to a gene: 9. CDR3 loop: CASSSGTGFAETQYF. CDR3 in DNA: TGTGCCAGTAGTTCCGGGACAGGGTTCGCTGAGACCCAGTACTTC.

This chain connects TRBV18 to TRBJ2-3; 7 nucleotides align to TRBD2. Losses at the gene ends were 6 bases for V and 2 bases for J; bases not matched to a gene: 11. CDR1 KGHSH and CDR2 LQKENI come from the germline V gene. The CDR3 runs 16 residues. The CDR3 DNA is TGTGCCAGCTCTACCTTAGTGGGAGGGGCCACAGATACGCAGTATTTT. This codes for CASSTLVGGATDTQYF.

The genes are TRBV5-1 and TRBJ2-6; D is unresolved. V lost 7 bases and J lost 2, with 10 bases in between. CDR3 length equals 14 residues. Per germline, CDR1 SGHRS and CDR2 YFSETQ. CDR3 amino acids: CASDEVPGANVLTF. Here the CDR3 DNA reads TGCGCCAGCGACGAGGTCCCTGGGGCCAACGTCCTGACTTTC.

This clone has a handful of counts. This chain connects TRBV11-2 to TRBJ1-1; weak D call: TRBD1 (5 bases). The CDR3 covers 16 residues. Trimming stripped 5 bases from V and 3 bases from J, with 19 bases between. Germline V gene sequence: CDR1 SGHAT, CDR2 FQNNGV. CDR3 bases: TGTGCCAGCAGCCCGGAAGTGGGGCGGGGGGACACTGAAGCTTTCTTT. Its protein is CASSPEVGRGDTEAFF.

The chain uses TRBV7-2 and TRBJ2-1; 9 nucleotides agree with TRBD2. The CDR3 has 15 amino acids. From germline, CDR1 is SGHTA and CDR2 FQGNSA. Unmatched junction bases numbered 6, after V lost 5 bases and J lost 4 bases. CDR3: CASSTGLASYNEQFF. CDR3 nucleotide sequence: TGTGCCAGCAGCACGGGACTAGCCTCATACAATGAGCAGTTCTTC.

V and J are TRBV10-3 and TRBJ1-6; possibly TRBD1 for D (5 bases). The CDR3 contains 16 residues. Germline V gene lookup returns CDR1 ENHRY and CDR2 SYGVKD. Trimming pared 4 bases from V and 10 bases from J, leaving 20 bases between. Here the CDR3 reads CAISGSSAGLRSPLHF. The CDR3 DNA reads as TGTGCCATCAGTGGTTCCTCGGCAGGGTTGAGATCACCCCTCCACTTT.

V and J are TRBV15 and TRBJ1-1; a possible D gene is TRBD1 (6 bases). Deletions cut 0 bases from V and 5 bases from J, with 13 bases between. Germline CDR1 and CDR2: LNHNV and YYDKDF (reference sequence). CDR3 length: 15 amino acids. CDR3 bases: TGTGCCACCAGCAGAGACCCAGGGGAGGGAACTGAAGCTTTCTTT. Protein product: CATSRDPGEGTEAFF.

The table lists this clone with a count of one. The chain uses TRBV7-9 and TRBJ2-7; TRBD1 is a possible D gene (6 bases). CDR3 length: 16 residues. Trimming took off 5 bases at V and 3 bases at J, with 20 bases between the two ends. From germline, CDR1 is SEHNR and CDR2 FQNEAQ (reference sequence). This CDR3 reads CASSHPGQGQSYEQYF. In DNA form, the CDR3 reads TGTGCCAGCAGCCACCCGGGGCAGGGACAAAGCTACGAGCAGTACTTC.

The chain carries TRBV5-5 and TRBJ1-2; the D is unclear. CDR3 size: 15 residues. From germline, CDR1 is SGHKS and CDR2 YYEKEE (reference sequence). With 0 bases removed from V and 1 base from J, the gap between germline ends came to 10 bases. CDR3 DNA sequence: TGTGCCAGCAGCTTGGCCGGAGCGGGTAACTATGGCTACACCTTC. Its translation is CASSLAGAGNYGYTF.

This chain joins TRBV7-7 and TRBJ1-6, with D perhaps TRBD1 (6 bases). V shed 4 bases and J shed 7 bases, with 20 bases lying between them. The CDR3 covers 17 residues. The germline V gene has CDR1 SSHAT and CDR2 FNYEAQ (reference sequence). CDR3 coding DNA: TGTGCCAGCAGCTCCGCAAGCAGGGGTGAACAAAATTCACCCCTCCACTTT. Translated: CASSSASRGEQNSPLHF.

CDR3 bases: TGCGCCAGCAGCCTCACTAGCGGGGAAACCTACGAGCAGTACTTC. Translating gives CASSLTSGETYEQYF. V is TRBV4-3 and J is TRBJ2-7, with 10 bases identical to TRBD2. The CDR3 runs to 15 residues. Per germline, CDR1 LGHNA and CDR2 YSLEER. V shed 4 bases, J shed 2 bases, and the junction held 5 bases outside the gene matches.

The chain carries TRBV27 and TRBJ2-2; a possible D gene is TRBD1 (5 bases). Per germline, CDR1 MNHEY and CDR2 SMNVEV (reference sequence). With 0 bases removed from V and 10 bases from J, the gap between germline ends came to 15 bases. The CDR3 covers 15 residues. CDR3: CASSLSRTQGVELFF. DNA of the CDR3: TGTGCCAGCAGTTTATCGCGGACGCAGGGTGTGGAGCTGTTTTTT.